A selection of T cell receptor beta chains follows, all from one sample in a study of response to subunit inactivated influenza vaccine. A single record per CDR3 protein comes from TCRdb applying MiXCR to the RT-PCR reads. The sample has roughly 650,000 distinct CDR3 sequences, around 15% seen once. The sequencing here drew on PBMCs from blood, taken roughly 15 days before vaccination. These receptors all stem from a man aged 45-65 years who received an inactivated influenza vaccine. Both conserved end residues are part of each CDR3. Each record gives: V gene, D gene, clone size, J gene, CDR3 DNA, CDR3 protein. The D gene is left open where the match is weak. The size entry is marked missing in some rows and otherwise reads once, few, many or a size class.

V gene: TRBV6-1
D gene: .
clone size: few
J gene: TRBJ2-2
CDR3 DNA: TGTGCCAGCAGTAATAGATGGCTAGCGAGGTCCACCGGGGAGCTGTTTTTT
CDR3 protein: CASSNRWLARSTGELFF

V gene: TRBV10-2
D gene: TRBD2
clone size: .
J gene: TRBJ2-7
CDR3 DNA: TGCGCCAGCACCCCGGGGCGGGAGCACTACTTC
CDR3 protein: CASTPGREHYF

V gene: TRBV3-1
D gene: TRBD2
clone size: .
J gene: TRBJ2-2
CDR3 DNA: TGTGCCAGCAGCCAAGATAGTTTACTAGCGGGGCTCACCGGGGAGCTGTTTTTT
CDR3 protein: CASSQDSLLAGLTGELFF

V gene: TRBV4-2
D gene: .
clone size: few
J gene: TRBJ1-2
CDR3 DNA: TGTGCCAGCCGAAGAGGGGGAGACGATGGCGGCTACACCTTC
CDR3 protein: CASRRGGDDGGYTF

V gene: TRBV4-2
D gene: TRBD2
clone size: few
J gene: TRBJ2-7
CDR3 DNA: TGTGCCAGCAGCCAAGGAGCGGGGGGCCTCATCCGCTACGAGCAGTACTTC
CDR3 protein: CASSQGAGGLIRYEQYF

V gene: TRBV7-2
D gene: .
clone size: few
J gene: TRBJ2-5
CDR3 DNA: TGTGCCAGCAGCCCACTCGGTGGGGGGGGCTCAGAGACCCAGTACTTC
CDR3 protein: CASSPLGGGGSETQYF

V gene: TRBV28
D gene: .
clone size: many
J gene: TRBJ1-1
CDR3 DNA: TGTGCCAGCAGCCCAAGCACGACTCTTGGCACTGAAGCTTTCTTT
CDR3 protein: CASSPSTTLGTEAFF

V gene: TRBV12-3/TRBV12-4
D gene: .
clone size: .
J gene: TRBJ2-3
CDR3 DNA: TGTGCCAGCAGGGGACGGACGAGGGGAGATACGCAGTATTTT
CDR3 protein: CASRGRTRGDTQYF

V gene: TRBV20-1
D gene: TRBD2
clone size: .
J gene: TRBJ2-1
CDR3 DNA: TGCAGTGCTGTCCTTCCGGGACTAGCGGGAGCTGAGCAGTTCTTC
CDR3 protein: CSAVLPGLAGAEQFF

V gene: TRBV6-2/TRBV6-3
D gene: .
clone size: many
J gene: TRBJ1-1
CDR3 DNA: TGTGCCAGCACCTATCGGGGTGAAGGAACTGAAGCTTTCTTT
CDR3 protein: CASTYRGEGTEAFF

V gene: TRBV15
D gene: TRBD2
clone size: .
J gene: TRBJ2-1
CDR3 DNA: TGTGCCACCGGGACCGCAAGCGGGAGCTCCTACAATGAGCAGTTCTTC
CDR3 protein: CATGTASGSSYNEQFF

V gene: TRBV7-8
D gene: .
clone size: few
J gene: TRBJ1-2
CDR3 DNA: TGTGCCAGCAGCCTCGACCCGGGGGTGTATGGCTACACCTTC
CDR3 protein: CASSLDPGVYGYTF

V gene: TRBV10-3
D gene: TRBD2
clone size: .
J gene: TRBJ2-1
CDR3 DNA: TGTGCCATCAGCCAACTCGCGGCGGGAGGTAATGAGCAGTTCTTC
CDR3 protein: CAISQLAAGGNEQFF

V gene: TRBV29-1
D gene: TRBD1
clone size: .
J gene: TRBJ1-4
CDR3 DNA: TGCAGCGTTGACACAGGGGCCGGAGGAGCAAAACTGTTTTTT
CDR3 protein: CSVDTGAGGAKLFF

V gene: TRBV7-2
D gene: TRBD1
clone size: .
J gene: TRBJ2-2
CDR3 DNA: TGTGCCAGCAGCAGACGACAGGGGGTGAACACCGGGGAGCTGTTTTTT
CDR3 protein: CASSRRQGVNTGELFF

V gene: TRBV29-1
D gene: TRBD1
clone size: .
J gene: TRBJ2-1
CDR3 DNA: TGCAGCGTGAGGGGACAGGGCTCTTACAATGAGCAGTTCTTC
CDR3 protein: CSVRGQGSYNEQFF